The 10 T cell receptor beta chains listed next were all sequenced from one sample in a study of T cells in localized non-small cell lung cancer. Libraries were prepared by immunoSEQ multiplex PCR; TCRdb keeps only in-frame clonotypes and omits some of them. The sample yields over 25,000 clones, 91% seen once. Sample: PBMCs, taken before any cancer treatment. The receptor set was obtained from a man between 40 and 70 years old with stage II lung adenocarcinoma.

V usage is TRBV28 and J usage is TRBJ1-2; D is undetermined. The CDR3 covers 13 residues. CDR1 MDHEN and CDR2 SYDVKM come from the germline V gene. The V gene lost 3 bases and the J gene lost 6 bases, with 11 bases spanning the gap. The CDR3 protein is CASSLVGRDGYTF. CDR3 DNA sequence: TGTGCCAGCAGTTTGGTGGGGAGGGATGGCTACACCTTC.

The chain employs TRBV7-7 and TRBJ2-6; tentative D call: TRBD2 (7 bases). Germline CDR1 is SSHAT and CDR2 is FNYEAQ (reference sequence). V shed 8 bases and J shed 2 bases, with 16 bases lying between them. CDR3 length: 16 amino acids. CDR3 DNA: TGTGCCAGCGGCCGAGGGGGGGGCCCTGGGGCCAACGTCCTGACTTTC. It translates to CASGRGGGPGANVLTF.

This clone has more than one count but fewer than ten. Other DNA sequences in the same sample also yield this CDR3. CDR3 nucleotides: TGTGCCAGCAGCTTAGAGTCAAGCTCCTACAATGAGCAGTTCTTC. It translates to CASSLESSSYNEQFF. The rearrangement links TRBV11-3 to TRBJ2-1; D is unresolved. Germline V gene sequence: CDR1 SGHNT, CDR2 YENEEA. V was trimmed by 0 bases and J by 0 bases, leaving 6 bases between them. The CDR3 spans 15 residues.

This chain connects TRBV11-1 to TRBJ1-4, with D perhaps TRBD1 (6 bases). Trimming stripped 2 bases from V and 0 bases from J, with 13 bases between. This CDR3 is 17 amino acids long. Germline V gene lookup returns CDR1 SGHAT and CDR2 FQDESV (reference sequence). The CDR3 DNA follows: TGTGCCAGCAGCTTATCCCGAGGGGGAGCAACTAATGAAAAACTGTTTTTT. Its translation is CASSLSRGGATNEKLFF.

V is TRBV28 and J is TRBJ2-7; D uncertain. The germline V gene has CDR1 MDHEN and CDR2 SYDVKM. This CDR3 contains 15 residues. V was clipped by 4 bases and J by 5 bases, with 18 bases between them. The CDR3 sequence is CASSSGSRSIHEQYF. The CDR3 DNA reads TGTGCCAGCAGTTCTGGTAGCAGGAGCATCCACGAGCAGTACTTC.

The chain recombines TRBV19 with TRBJ1-1, with D unresolved. CDR1 and CDR2 (germline): LNHDA, SQIVND (reference sequence). The CDR3 is made up of 13 amino acids. Trimming left V 5 bases short and J 1 base short, with 8 bases between. In DNA form, the CDR3 reads TGTGCCAGTAGTTTACGGGAGAACACTGAAGCTTTCTTT. Translation gives CASSLRENTEAFF.

The chain's CDR3 is CASSDYLTTQLYQPQHF. In DNA, the CDR3 is TGTGCCAGCAGTGACTACTTGACAACGCAACTTTATCAGCCCCAGCATTTT. The chain is built from TRBV6-1 and TRBJ1-5; D is unclear. The germline gives CDR1 MNHNS, CDR2 SASEGT. This CDR3 is 17 amino acids long. Trimming pared 3 bases from V and 5 bases from J, leaving 20 bases between.

The rearrangement uses TRBV27 and TRBJ2-5; 10 bases are a match to TRBD2. This CDR3 comprises 14 residues. The germline gives CDR1 MNHEY, CDR2 SMNVEV (reference sequence). After removal of 4 bases from V and 5 bases from J, the junction contained 4 bases not matched to a gene. The CDR3 loop reads CASSSGLALETQYF. Written as DNA, the CDR3 is TGTGCCAGCAGTTCGGGACTAGCGTTGGAGACCCAGTACTTC.

This clone is categorized as large (0.1 to 1%). This chain joins TRBV27 and TRBJ2-1, with a weak D call TRBD2 (6 bases). Trimming pared 1 base from V and 8 bases from J, leaving 15 bases between. The CDR3 spans 15 residues. The germline gives CDR1 MNHEY, CDR2 SMNVEV (reference sequence). The CDR3 DNA is TGTGCCAGCAGTTTATGGGCCGTCTCGGGGGATGAGCAGTTCTTC. Translation gives CASSLWAVSGDEQFF.

This clone has just one count. The rearrangement uses TRBV25-1 and TRBJ2-7; 13 nucleotides match TRBD2. CDR1 and CDR2 (germline): MGHDK, SYGVNS. After removal of 5 bases from V and 7 bases from J, the junction contained 11 bases not matched to a gene. The CDR3 covers 16 residues. The CDR3 DNA reads TGTGCCAGCAGTATTAGACTAGCGGGAGGCCTGGAGGAGCAGTACTTC. Its protein product is CASSIRLAGGLEEQYF.